This T cell receptor beta chain was retrieved from a study of cytomegalovirus exposure and HLA in healthy donors. At the level of the study: Among 150 million to 200 million T cells, an earlier analysis found 117 million unique TCR beta sequences.

The study, taken as a whole, reports: In an earlier analysis, in around 590 donors, most V segments appeared productive either ~90% or ~30% of the time. The authors reported that TCR beta sequences could predict HLA-A and HLA-B alleles. These predictions were accurate for most subjects in the first cohort.

CDR1 and CDR2 from the germline V gene are MNHEY and SMNVEV (reference sequence). Trimming cost V 1 base and J 0 bases, with 7 bases left between them. This CDR3 has 14 amino acids. The PCR had 60 Vbeta and 13 Jbeta primers. Sequenced by immunoSEQ multiplex PCR; TCRdb stores in-frame clones only, minus some. The table has hundreds of thousands of clones, about 78% seen once; the top ten hold approximately 3.9%. Remarks on this clone: Its target is unknown.

This TCR derives from a male donor in good health and CMV-seronegative. The sample comprised PBMCs. The chain carries TRBV27 and TRBJ2-7, with a tentative D call TRBD2 (6 bases). CDR3 protein: CASSLFGSSYEQYF. CDR3 bases: TGTGCCAGCAGTTTATTCGGGAGCTCCTACGAGCAGTACTTC.